This T cell receptor (beta chain) was obtained from a study of OX40 agonist ivuxolimab in advanced cancers. Study-wide context: The dose-escalation cohort had hepatocellular carcinoma, melanoma, renal cell or head and neck cancer.

Using immunoSEQ multiplex PCR, the repertoire was profiled, and TCRdb retains in-frame clones only, with some absent. The repertoire holds roughly 70,000 clones, with roughly 88% as singletons. The germline CDR1 and CDR2 sequences are MDHEN and SYDVKM. The ends were cut back, 5 bases at V and 1 base at J, with 11 bases in the middle. This CDR3 spans 14 amino acids. The sample consisted of CD4+ or CD8+ T cells sorted from blood, taken in a trial of the OX40 agonist ivuxolimab. The TCR sequence derives from an adult with an advanced solid tumor such as melanoma, head and neck, liver or kidney cancer. The rearrangement links TRBV28 to TRBJ1-1; D unresolved. In DNA, the CDR3 is TGTGCCAGCAGTCCCGAGTCGGCGAACACTGAAGCTTTCTTT. It encodes CASSPESANTEAFF.